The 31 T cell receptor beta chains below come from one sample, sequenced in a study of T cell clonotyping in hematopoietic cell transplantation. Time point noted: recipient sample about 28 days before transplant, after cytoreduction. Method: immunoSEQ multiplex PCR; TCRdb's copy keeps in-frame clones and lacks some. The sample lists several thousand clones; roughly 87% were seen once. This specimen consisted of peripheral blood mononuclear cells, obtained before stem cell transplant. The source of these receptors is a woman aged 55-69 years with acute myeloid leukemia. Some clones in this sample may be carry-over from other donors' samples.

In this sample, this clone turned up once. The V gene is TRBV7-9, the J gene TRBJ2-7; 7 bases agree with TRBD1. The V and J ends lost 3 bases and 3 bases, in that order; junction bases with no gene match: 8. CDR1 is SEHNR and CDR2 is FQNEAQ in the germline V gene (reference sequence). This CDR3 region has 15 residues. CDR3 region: CASSFHKGQRYEQYF. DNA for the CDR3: TGTGCCAGCAGCTTTCACAAGGGACAGCGCTACGAGCAGTACTTC.

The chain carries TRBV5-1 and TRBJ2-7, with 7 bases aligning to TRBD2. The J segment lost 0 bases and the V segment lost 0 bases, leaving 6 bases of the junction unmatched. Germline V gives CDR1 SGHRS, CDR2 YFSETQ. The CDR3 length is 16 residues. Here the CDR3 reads CASSLEASGSSYEQYV. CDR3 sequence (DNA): TGCGCCAGCAGCTTGGAGGCTAGCGGCAGCTCCTACGAGCAGTACGTC.

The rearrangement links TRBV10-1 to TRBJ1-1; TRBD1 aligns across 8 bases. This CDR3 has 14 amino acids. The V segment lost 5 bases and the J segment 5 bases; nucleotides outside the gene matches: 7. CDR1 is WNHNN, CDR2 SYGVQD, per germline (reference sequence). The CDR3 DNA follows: TGCGCCAGCAGTCCCTCAGGGGGCCGAACTGAAGCTTTCTTT. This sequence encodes CASSPSGGRTEAFF.

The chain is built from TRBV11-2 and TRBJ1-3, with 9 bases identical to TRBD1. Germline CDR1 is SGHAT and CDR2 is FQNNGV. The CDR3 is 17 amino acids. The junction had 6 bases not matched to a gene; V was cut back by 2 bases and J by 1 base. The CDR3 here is CASSLLDRGSSGNTIYF. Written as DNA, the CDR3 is TGTGCCAGCAGCTTACTGGACAGGGGCTCTTCTGGAAACACCATATATTTT.

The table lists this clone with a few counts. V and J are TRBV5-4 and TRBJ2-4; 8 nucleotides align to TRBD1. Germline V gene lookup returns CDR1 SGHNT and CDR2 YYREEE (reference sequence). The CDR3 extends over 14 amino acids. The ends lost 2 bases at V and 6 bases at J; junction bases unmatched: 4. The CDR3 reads CASSFSGGPNIQYF. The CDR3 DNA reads TGTGCCAGCAGCTTTTCAGGGGGCCCAAACATTCAGTACTTC.

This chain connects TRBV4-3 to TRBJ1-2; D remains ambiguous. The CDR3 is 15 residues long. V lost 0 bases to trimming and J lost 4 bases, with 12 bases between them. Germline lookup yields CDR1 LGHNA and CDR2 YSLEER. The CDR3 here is CASSQESRTLYGYTF. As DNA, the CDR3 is TGCGCCAGCAGCCAAGAGTCAAGGACCCTCTATGGCTACACCTTC.

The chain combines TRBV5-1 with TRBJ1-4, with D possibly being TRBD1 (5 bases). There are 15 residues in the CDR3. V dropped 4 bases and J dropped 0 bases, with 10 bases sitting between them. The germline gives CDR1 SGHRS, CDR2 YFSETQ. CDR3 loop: CASSPTGATNEKLFF. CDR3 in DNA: TGCGCCAGCAGCCCAACGGGGGCAACTAATGAAAAACTGTTTTTT.

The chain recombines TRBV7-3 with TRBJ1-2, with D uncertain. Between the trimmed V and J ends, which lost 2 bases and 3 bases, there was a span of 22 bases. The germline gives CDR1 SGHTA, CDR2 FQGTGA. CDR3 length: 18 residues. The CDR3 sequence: CASSLAGSLRRYHYGYTF. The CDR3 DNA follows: TGTGCCAGCAGCTTAGCGGGTTCCCTGAGGAGGTACCACTATGGCTACACCTTC.

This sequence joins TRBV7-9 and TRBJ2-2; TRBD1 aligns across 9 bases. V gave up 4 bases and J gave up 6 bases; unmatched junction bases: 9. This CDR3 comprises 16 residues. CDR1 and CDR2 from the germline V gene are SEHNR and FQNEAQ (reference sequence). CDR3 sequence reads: CASSSRWTGDPGELFF. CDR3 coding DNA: TGTGCCAGCAGCTCTAGGTGGACAGGGGACCCCGGGGAGCTGTTTTTT.

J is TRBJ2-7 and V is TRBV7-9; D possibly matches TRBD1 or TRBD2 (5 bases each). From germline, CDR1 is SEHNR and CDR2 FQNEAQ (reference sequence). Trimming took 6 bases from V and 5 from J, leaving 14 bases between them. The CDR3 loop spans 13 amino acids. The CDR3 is CASSWDGGNEQYF. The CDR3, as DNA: TGTGCCAGCAGTTGGGACGGCGGTAACGAGCAGTACTTC. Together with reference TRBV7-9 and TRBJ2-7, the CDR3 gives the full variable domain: DTGVSQNPRHKITKRGQNVTFRCDPISEHNRLYWYRQTLGQGPEFLTYFQNEAQLEKSRLLSDRFSAERPKGSFSTLEIQRTEQGDSAMYLCASSWDGGNEQYFGPGTRLTVT.

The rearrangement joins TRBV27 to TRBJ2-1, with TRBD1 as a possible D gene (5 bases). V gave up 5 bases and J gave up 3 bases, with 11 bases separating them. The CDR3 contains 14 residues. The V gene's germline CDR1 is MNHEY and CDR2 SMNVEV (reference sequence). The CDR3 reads CASSRSDIYNEQFF. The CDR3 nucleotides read TGTGCCAGCAGTCGTTCGGACATCTACAATGAGCAGTTCTTC.

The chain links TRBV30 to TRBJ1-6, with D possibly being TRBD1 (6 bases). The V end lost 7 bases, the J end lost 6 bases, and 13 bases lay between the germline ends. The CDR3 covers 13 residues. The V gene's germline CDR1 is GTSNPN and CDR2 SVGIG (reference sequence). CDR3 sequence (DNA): TGTGCCTCCGGGGGCAGGGGTAATTCACCCCTCCACTTT. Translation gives CASGGRGNSPLHF.

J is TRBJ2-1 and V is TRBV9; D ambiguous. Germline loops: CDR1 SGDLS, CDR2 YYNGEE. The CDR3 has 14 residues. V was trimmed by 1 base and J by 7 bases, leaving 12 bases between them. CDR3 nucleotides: TGTGCCAGCAGCGTACTAGGTGACGCGAATGAGCAGTTCTTC. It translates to CASSVLGDANEQFF.

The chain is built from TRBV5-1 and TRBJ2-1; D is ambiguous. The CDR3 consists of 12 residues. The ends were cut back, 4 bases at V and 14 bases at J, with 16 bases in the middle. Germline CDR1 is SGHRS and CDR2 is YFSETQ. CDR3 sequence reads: CASSPGPKTEFF. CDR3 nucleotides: TGCGCCAGCAGCCCGGGCCCAAAGACGGAGTTCTTC.

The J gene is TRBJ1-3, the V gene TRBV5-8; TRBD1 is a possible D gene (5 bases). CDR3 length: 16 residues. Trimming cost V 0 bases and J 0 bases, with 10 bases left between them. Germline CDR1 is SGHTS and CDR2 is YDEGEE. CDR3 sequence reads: CASSLAGGFSGNTIYF. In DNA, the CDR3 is TGTGCCAGCAGCTTGGCCGGGGGGTTCTCTGGAAACACCATATATTTT.

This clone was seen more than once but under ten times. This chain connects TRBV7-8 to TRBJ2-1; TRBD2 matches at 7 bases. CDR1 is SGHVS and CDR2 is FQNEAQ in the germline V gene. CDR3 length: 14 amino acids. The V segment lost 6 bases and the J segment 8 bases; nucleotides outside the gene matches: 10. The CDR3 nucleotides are TGTGCCAGCAGTCTAGCGGCCTGGCGGGATGAGCAGTTCTTC. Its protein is CASSLAAWRDEQFF.

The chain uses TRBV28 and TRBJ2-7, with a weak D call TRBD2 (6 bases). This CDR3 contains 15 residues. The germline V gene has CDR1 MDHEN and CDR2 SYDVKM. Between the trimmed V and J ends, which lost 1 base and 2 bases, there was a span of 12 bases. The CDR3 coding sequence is TGTGCCAGCAGTTTATACATCGGAGGGGCCTACGAGCAGTACGTC. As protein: CASSLYIGGAYEQYV.

CDR3: CASSVGNSNQPQHF. CDR3 DNA sequence: TGTGCCAGCAGCGTAGGAAACAGCAATCAGCCCCAGCATTTT. The chain is built from TRBV9 and TRBJ1-5; D unclear. Trimming took off 0 bases at V and 1 base at J, with 5 bases between the two ends. This CDR3 spans 14 amino acids. CDR1 and CDR2 (germline): SGDLS, YYNGEE.

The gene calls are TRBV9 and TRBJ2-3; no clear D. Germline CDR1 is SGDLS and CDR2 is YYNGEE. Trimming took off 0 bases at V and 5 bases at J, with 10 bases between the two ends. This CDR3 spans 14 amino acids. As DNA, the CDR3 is TGTGCCAGCAGCGTAGGAGTTTCTAGAGATACGCAGTATTTT. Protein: CASSVGVSRDTQYF.

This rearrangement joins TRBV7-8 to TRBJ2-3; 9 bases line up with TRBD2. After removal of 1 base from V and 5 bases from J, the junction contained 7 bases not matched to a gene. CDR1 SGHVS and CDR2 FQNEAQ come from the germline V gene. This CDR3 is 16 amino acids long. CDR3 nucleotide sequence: TGTGCCAGCAGCTTAGGTCGACTAGCGGTAAGAGATACGCAGTATTTT. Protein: CASSLGRLAVRDTQYF.

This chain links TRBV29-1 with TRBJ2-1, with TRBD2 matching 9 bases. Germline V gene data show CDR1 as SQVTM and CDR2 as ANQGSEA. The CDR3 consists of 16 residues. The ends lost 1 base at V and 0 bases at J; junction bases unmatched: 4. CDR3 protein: CSVEGFSGSSYNEQFF. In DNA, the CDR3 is TGCAGCGTTGAAGGATTTAGCGGGAGCTCCTACAATGAGCAGTTCTTC.

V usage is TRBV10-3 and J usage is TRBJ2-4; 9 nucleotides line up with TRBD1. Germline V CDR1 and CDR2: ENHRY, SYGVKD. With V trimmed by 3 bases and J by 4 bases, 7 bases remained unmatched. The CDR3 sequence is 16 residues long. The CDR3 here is CAISEMTGTGKNIQYF. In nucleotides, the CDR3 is TGTGCCATCAGTGAAATGACCGGGACAGGGAAAAACATTCAGTACTTC.

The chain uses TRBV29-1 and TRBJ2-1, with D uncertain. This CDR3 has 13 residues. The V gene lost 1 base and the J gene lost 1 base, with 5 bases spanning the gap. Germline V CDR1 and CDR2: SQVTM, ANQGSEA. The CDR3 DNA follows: TGCAGCGTTGAAGTTTCATCCTACAATGAGCAGTTCTTC. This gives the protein CSVEVSSYNEQFF.

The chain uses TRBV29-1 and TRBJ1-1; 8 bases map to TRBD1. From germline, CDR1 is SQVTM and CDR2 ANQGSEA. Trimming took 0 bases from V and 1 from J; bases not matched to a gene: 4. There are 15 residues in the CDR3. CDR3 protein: CSVEDSTGGNTEAFF. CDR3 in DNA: TGCAGCGTTGAAGATAGTACAGGGGGGAACACTGAAGCTTTCTTT.

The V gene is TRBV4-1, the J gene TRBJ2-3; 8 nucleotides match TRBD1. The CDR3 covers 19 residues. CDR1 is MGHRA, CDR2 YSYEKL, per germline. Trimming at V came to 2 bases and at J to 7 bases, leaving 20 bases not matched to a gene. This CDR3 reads CASSQSPRGQGALIYTQYF. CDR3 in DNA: TGCGCCAGCAGCCAATCCCCCCGGGGGCAGGGGGCGTTAATTTATACGCAGTATTTT.

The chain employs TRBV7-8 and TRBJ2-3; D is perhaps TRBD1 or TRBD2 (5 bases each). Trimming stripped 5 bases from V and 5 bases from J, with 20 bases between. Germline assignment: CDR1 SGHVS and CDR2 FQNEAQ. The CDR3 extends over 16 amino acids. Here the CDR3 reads CASSPAGTGSGDTQYF. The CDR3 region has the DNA TGTGCCAGCAGCCCTGCCGGGACCGGGTCGGGAGATACGCAGTATTTT.

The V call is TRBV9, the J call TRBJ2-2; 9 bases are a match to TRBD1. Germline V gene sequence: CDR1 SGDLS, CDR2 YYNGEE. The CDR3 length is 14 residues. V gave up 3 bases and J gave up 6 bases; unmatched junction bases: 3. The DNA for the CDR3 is TGTGCCAGCAGCGGCGACAGGGGGGCCGGGGAGCTGTTTTTT. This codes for CASSGDRGAGELFF.

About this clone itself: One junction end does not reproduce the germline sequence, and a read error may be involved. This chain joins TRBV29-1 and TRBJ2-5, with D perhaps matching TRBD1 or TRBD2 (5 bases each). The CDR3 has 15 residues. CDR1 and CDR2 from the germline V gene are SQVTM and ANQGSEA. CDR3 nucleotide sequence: TGCAGTGTTGTCCCCAGGGCGGTAGAGGGGGAGACCCAGTACTTC. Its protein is CSVVPRAVEGETQYF.

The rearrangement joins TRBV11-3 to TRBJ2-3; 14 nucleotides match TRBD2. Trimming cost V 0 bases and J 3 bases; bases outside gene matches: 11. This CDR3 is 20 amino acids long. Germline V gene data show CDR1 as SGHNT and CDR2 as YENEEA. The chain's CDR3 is CASSLDTWTSGRLRTDTQYF. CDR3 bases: TGTGCCAGCAGCTTAGATACTTGGACTAGCGGGAGGCTTCGGACAGATACGCAGTATTTT.

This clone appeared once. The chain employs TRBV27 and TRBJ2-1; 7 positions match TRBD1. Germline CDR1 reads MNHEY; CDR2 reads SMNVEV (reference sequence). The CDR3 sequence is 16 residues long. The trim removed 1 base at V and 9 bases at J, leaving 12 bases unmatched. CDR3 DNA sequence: TGTGCCAGCAGTTTATTCTCAGGGGGAGTTTCTAGTGAGCAGTTCTTC. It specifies CASSLFSGGVSSEQFF.

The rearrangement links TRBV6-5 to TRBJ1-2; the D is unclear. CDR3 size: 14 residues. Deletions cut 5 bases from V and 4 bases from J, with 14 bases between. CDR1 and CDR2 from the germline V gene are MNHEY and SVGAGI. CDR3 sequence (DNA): TGTGCCAGCAGTACCCCGACAAAAAGCTATGGCTACACCTTC. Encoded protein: CASSTPTKSYGYTF.